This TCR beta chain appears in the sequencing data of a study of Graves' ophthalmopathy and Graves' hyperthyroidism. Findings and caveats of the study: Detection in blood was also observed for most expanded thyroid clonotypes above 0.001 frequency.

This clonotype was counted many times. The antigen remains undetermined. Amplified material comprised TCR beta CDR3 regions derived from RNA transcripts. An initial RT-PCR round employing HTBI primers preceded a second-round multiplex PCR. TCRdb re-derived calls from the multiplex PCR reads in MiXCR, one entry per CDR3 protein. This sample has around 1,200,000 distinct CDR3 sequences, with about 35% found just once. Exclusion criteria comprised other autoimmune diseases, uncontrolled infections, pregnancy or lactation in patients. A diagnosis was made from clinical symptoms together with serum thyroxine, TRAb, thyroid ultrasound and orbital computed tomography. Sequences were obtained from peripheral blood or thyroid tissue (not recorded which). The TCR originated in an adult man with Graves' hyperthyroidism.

CDR3 region: CASSLGSAGEQYF. DNA of the CDR3: TGTGCCAGCAGCTTGGGATCGGCGGGCGAGCAGTACTTC. The rearrangement uses TRBV11-2 and TRBJ2-7; tentative D call: TRBD2 (5 bases). This CDR3 has 13 amino acids. Germline V lookup: CDR1 SGHAT, CDR2 FQNNGV. V lost 3 bases to trimming and J lost 6 bases, with 12 bases between them.